The 32 T cell receptor beta chains reported below all come from one sample, sequenced in a study of T cell changes during pregnancy in multiple sclerosis. Here immunoSEQ multiplex PCR was the method, and the copy in TCRdb shows in-frame clones only, minus some. The table includes approximately 100,000 clones, more than 90% detected once. The sample was peripheral blood, taken in the second trimester of pregnancy. These receptors all stem from a female donor with multiple sclerosis, enrolled in a pregnancy study.

Here the CDR3 reads CAQRTGGGYGYTF. In DNA, the CDR3 is TGTGCCCAAAGGACAGGGGGCGGCTATGGCTACACCTTC. This chain uses TRBV30 with TRBJ1-2; 11 bases are a match to TRBD1. The CDR3 sequence is 13 residues long. Germline CDR1 GTSNPN, CDR2 SVGIG (reference sequence). The V and J ends lost 8 bases and 4 bases, in that order; junction bases with no gene match: 6.

This clone was counted a single time. The V and J genes are TRBV6-6 and TRBJ2-5; D possibly corresponds to TRBD1 (5 bases). V gave up 7 bases and J gave up 3 bases, with 6 bases separating them. CDR1 is MNHNY and CDR2 is SVGAGI in the germline V gene (reference sequence). The CDR3 consists of 11 residues. In DNA form, the CDR3 reads TGTGCCAGCACCAGGGAAGAGACCCAGTACTTC. Amino acid sequence: CASTREETQYF.

The V gene is TRBV29-1, the J gene TRBJ2-6; no reliable D call. This CDR3 is 17 amino acids long. Germline loops: CDR1 SQVTM, CDR2 ANQGSEA. Trimming shortened V by 4 bases and J by 0 bases, and 16 bases separated the two germline ends. The CDR3 DNA sequence: TGCAGCGTTGTGGGCAGGAAATCCTCCTCTGGGGCCAACGTCCTGACTTTC. Protein sequence: CSVVGRKSSSGANVLTF.

The V call is TRBV7-8, the J call TRBJ2-3, with 11 positions matching TRBD2. Per the germline V gene, CDR1 is SGHVS and CDR2 is FQNEAQ. V trimming: 4 bases; J trimming: 0 bases; junction bases outside the gene matches: 3. CDR3 length: 16 amino acids. CDR3 DNA sequence: TGTGCCAGCAGCTATAGGACTAGCGGGAGCACAGATACGCAGTATTTT. Protein sequence: CASSYRTSGSTDTQYF.

The genes are TRBV11-2 and TRBJ2-4; D possibly corresponds to TRBD2 (6 bases). The V gene's germline CDR1 is SGHAT and CDR2 FQNNGV. The V and J ends lost 1 base and 0 bases respectively, with 16 bases between them. The CDR3 has 18 residues. In nucleotides, the CDR3 is TGTGCCAGCAGCTTAGTTCTCTATGGCGGGGAAGCCAAAAACATTCAGTACTTC. This gives the protein CASSLVLYGGEAKNIQYF.

The chain employs TRBV6-1 and TRBJ1-1, with no clear D. The germline gives CDR1 MNHNS, CDR2 SASEGT. V was shortened by 8 bases and J by 0 bases, with 16 bases between the two germline ends. This CDR3 comprises 15 residues. Here the CDR3 DNA reads TGTGCCAGCTTCAAGGGAGACACTATGAACACTGAAGCTTTCTTT. Translating it yields CASFKGDTMNTEAFF.

The chain employs TRBV28 and TRBJ2-1; D possibly corresponds to TRBD2 (6 bases). The germline V gene has CDR1 MDHEN and CDR2 SYDVKM. The V end was cut by 3 bases, the J end by 0 bases, with 18 bases between. The CDR3 loop spans 18 amino acids. The CDR3 sequence is CASSFVMRDQASYNEQFF. The CDR3 DNA follows: TGTGCCAGCAGTTTTGTGATGCGGGATCAGGCCTCCTACAATGAGCAGTTCTTC.

The chain joins TRBV5-1 to TRBJ2-2, with 11 bases identical to TRBD2. The CDR3 is made up of 18 amino acids. Germline trimming cut 0 bases from V and 7 bases from J; bases unmatched to any gene: 11. Germline lookup yields CDR1 SGHRS and CDR2 YFSETQ. CDR3 sequence reads: CASSLGRLAGSKGGELFF. CDR3 in DNA: TGCGCCAGCAGCTTGGGTCGACTAGCGGGATCGAAAGGCGGGGAGCTGTTTTTT.

Written as DNA, the CDR3 is TGTGCCAGCAGCTTCGGACAGGGCAGCTCTGGGGCCAACGTCCTGACTTTC. It encodes CASSFGQGSSGANVLTF. The chain has TRBV5-4 and TRBJ2-6; 8 bases are shared with TRBD1. The CDR3 totals 17 residues. V lost 2 bases to trimming and J lost 0 bases; unmatched junction nucleotides: 4. Germline CDR1 reads SGHNT; CDR2 reads YYREEE (reference sequence).

The rearrangement joins TRBV7-9 to TRBJ2-2; 9 nucleotides align to TRBD2. Trimming at V came to 2 bases and at J to 6 bases, leaving 10 bases not matched to a gene. CDR1 and CDR2 (germline): SEHNR, FQNEAQ (reference sequence). The CDR3 length is 17 residues. CDR3 protein: CASSLLNSGSRSGELFF. For the CDR3, the DNA is TGTGCCAGCAGCTTATTAAATAGCGGGAGTCGGTCCGGGGAGCTGTTTTTT.

V is TRBV7-9 and J is TRBJ1-3; D is unresolved. Between the trimmed V and J ends, which lost 0 bases and 4 bases, there was a span of 13 bases. The CDR3 spans 16 residues. Germline-derived CDR1 and CDR2 are SEHNR and FQNEAQ (reference sequence). The CDR3 DNA sequence: TGTGCCAGCAGCTTAGCGGTTGGACTTATCGGAAACACCATATATTTT. Translation: CASSLAVGLIGNTIYF.

V gene TRBV4-2 combines with J gene TRBJ1-4; TRBD1 matches 7 bases. V was clipped by 4 bases and J by 7 bases; unmatched bases: 9. Per the germline V gene, CDR1 is LGHNA and CDR2 is YNFKEQ. CDR3 length: 15 amino acids. DNA of the CDR3: TGTGCCAGCAGCCTTTATCTCAACAGGGGTGAAAAACTGTTTTTT. Protein: CASSLYLNRGEKLFF.

This clone was recorded only once. V usage is TRBV28 and J usage is TRBJ2-5, with D uncertain. With 3 bases removed from V and 0 bases from J, the gap between germline ends came to 8 bases. Germline V lookup: CDR1 MDHEN, CDR2 SYDVKM. The CDR3 runs to 14 residues. CDR3 coding DNA: TGTGCCAGCAGTTTGTTCAGGAACCAAGAGACCCAGTACTTC. Its protein is CASSLFRNQETQYF.

This clone was detected ten times or more. The chain couples TRBV6-1 to TRBJ1-2; D gene ambiguous. The CDR3 extends over 12 amino acids. V lost 9 bases to trimming and J lost 0 bases, with 8 bases between them. CDR1 is MNHNS and CDR2 is SASEGT in the germline V gene. CDR3 coding DNA: TGTGCCAGTACACCAACTAACTATGGCTACACCTTC. It specifies CASTPTNYGYTF.

CDR3 loop: CASSQDILGDGYTF. The CDR3 DNA reads as TGTGCCAGCAGCCAGGACATCCTCGGCGATGGCTACACCTTC. The chain couples TRBV7-9 to TRBJ1-2; tentatively, D is TRBD1 (5 bases). From germline, CDR1 is SEHNR and CDR2 FQNEAQ (reference sequence). The V gene lost 5 bases and the J gene lost 6 bases, with 16 bases spanning the gap. There are 14 residues in the CDR3.

This chain links TRBV14 with TRBJ2-7; unclear D gene. The germline V gene has CDR1 SGHDN and CDR2 FVKESK. The CDR3 spans 13 residues. Trimming shortened V by 0 bases and J by 2 bases, and 5 bases separated the two germline ends. The CDR3 bases are TGTGCCAGCAGCCAAGACAGTACCTACGAGCAGTACTTC. Protein product: CASSQDSTYEQYF.

V and J are TRBV13 and TRBJ2-1; 8 positions match TRBD2. CDR1 PRHDT and CDR2 FYEKMQ come from the germline V gene (reference sequence). The CDR3 is made up of 15 amino acids. J lost 1 base, V lost 1 base, and 0 bases had no gene match. The CDR3 bases are TGTGCCAGCAGCTTAGCGGGAGGGTCCTACAATGAGCAGTTCTTC. Protein sequence: CASSLAGGSYNEQFF. Full variable domain (remainder filled in from reference TRBV13 and TRBJ2-1): AAGVIQSPRHLIKEKRETATLKCYPIPRHDTVYWYQQGPGQDPQFLISFYEKMQSDKGSIPDRFSAQQFSDYHSELNMSSLELGDSALYFCASSLAGGSYNEQFFGPGTRLTVL.

This clone came up once. The V call is TRBV15, the J call TRBJ2-1; D ambiguous. CDR3 length equals 13 residues. CDR1 and CDR2 (germline): LNHNV, YYDKDF (reference sequence). Trimming pared 0 bases from V and 8 bases from J, leaving 8 bases between. The CDR3 reads CATSRERGDEQFF. The CDR3 DNA reads TGTGCCACCAGCAGAGAGAGAGGAGATGAGCAGTTCTTC.

This clone was counted once. V usage is TRBV27 and J usage is TRBJ2-7; 9 nucleotides agree with TRBD2. V trimming: 11 bases; J trimming: 4 bases; junction bases outside the gene matches: 15. CDR3 length: 15 amino acids. Germline CDR1 and CDR2: MNHEY and SMNVEV (reference sequence). CDR3 in amino acids: CASAVGGAGGYEQYF. In nucleotides, the CDR3 is TGTGCCTCAGCAGTAGGAGGGGCGGGAGGGTACGAGCAGTACTTC.

The rearrangement uses TRBV4-1 and TRBJ2-7; 8 bases fit TRBD2. V dropped 0 bases and J dropped 3; count of bases not matched to a gene: 10. The CDR3 extends over 17 amino acids. Germline V CDR1 and CDR2: MGHRA, YSYEKL. The CDR3 loop reads CASSQDGAGASYYEQYF. In DNA form, the CDR3 reads TGCGCCAGCAGCCAAGATGGAGCGGGAGCCTCTTACTACGAGCAGTACTTC.

V usage is TRBV11-2 and J usage is TRBJ2-1; D uncertain. Germline CDR1 SGHAT, CDR2 FQNNGV. The CDR3 has 14 amino acids. Trimming pared 2 bases from V and 6 bases from J, leaving 11 bases between. The CDR3 DNA reads as TGTGCCAGCAGCTTACCTATTACGGGCAATGAGCAGTTCTTC. This encodes CASSLPITGNEQFF.

The J gene is TRBJ1-2, the V gene TRBV7-2; 8 nucleotides agree with TRBD1. The CDR3 is made up of 14 amino acids. Germline V gene lookup returns CDR1 SGHTA and CDR2 FQGNSA. V lost 6 bases to trimming and J lost 11 bases; unmatched junction nucleotides: 14. The CDR3 DNA is TGTGCCAGCAGTCCTAGCCGGGACAGGCGTTTGTACACCTTC. Encoded protein: CASSPSRDRRLYTF. Full variable domain (outside the CDR3, taken from reference TRBV7-2 and TRBJ1-2): GAGVSQSPSNKVTEKGKDVELRCDPISGHTALYWYRQSLGQGLEFLIYFQGNSAPDKSGLPSDRFSAERTGGSVSTLTIQRTQQEDSAVYLCASSPSRDRRLYTFGSGTRLTVV.

V is TRBV7-9 and J is TRBJ2-1; 11 positions agree with TRBD2. J lost 12 bases, V lost 4 bases, and 14 bases had no gene match. Germline CDR1 reads SEHNR; CDR2 reads FQNEAQ (reference sequence). The CDR3 has 16 residues. The CDR3 nucleotides are TGTGCCAGCAGCTCCGGACTAGCGGGTGCTCAGGGAATGCAGTTCTTC. Translation gives CASSSGLAGAQGMQFF.

This clone was recorded only once. The chain has TRBV28 and TRBJ2-7; 11 nucleotides align to TRBD2. The CDR3 has 17 residues. V was pared by 4 bases and J by 3 bases, with 11 bases of the junction left unmatched. The germline CDR1 and CDR2 sequences are MDHEN and SYDVKM. The CDR3 DNA reads as TGTGCCAGCAGTTCACCTAGCGGGAGGTCAGCACGCTACGAGCAGTACTTC. This encodes CASSSPSGRSARYEQYF.

The V call is TRBV27, the J call TRBJ1-2; tentatively, D is TRBD1 (6 bases). Trimming left V 6 bases short and J 6 bases short, with 11 bases between. CDR1 is MNHEY and CDR2 is SMNVEV in the germline V gene (reference sequence). This CDR3 comprises 12 residues. The CDR3 here is CASRRGGNGYTF. Written as DNA, the CDR3 is TGTGCCAGCAGGAGAGGGGGAAATGGCTACACCTTC.

V usage is TRBV7-3 and J usage is TRBJ2-1; TRBD2 agrees at 10 bases. V lost 5 bases and J lost 2; bases outside the gene matches: 3. The CDR3 length is 15 residues. Per the germline V gene, CDR1 is SGHTA and CDR2 is FQGTGA. The CDR3: CASSAGTSAYNEQFF. The CDR3 DNA sequence: TGTGCCAGCAGCGCCGGGACTAGCGCCTACAATGAGCAGTTCTTC.

In this sample, this clone turned up a few times. The gene calls are TRBV28 and TRBJ1-1, with a possible D match to TRBD1 (6 bases). Germline V CDR1 and CDR2: MDHEN, SYDVKM. V was trimmed by 6 bases and J by 10 bases, leaving 15 bases between them. The CDR3 is 12 residues long. CDR3 sequence (DNA): TGTGCCAGCAGCCCAGGGGTGAGAGGAGCTTTCTTT. Amino acid sequence: CASSPGVRGAFF.

V usage is TRBV19 and J usage is TRBJ2-1; no clear D. The CDR3 loop spans 15 amino acids. Trimming cost V 5 bases and J 2 bases, with 13 bases left between them. The germline V gene encodes CDR1 LNHDA and CDR2 SQIVND (reference sequence). The CDR3 DNA follows: TGTGCCAGTAGTCCCAGGCGCCCCCCCTACAATGAGCAGTTCTTC. This translates into CASSPRRPPYNEQFF.

This sequence joins TRBV5-4 and TRBJ1-1; 9 bases align to TRBD1. This CDR3 spans 14 amino acids. V dropped 4 bases and J dropped 5; count of bases not matched to a gene: 6. CDR1 and CDR2 from the germline V gene are SGHNT and YYREEE (reference sequence). DNA of the CDR3: TGTGCCAGCAGCCCGGGACAGGGTAGGACTGAAGCTTTCTTT. Encoded protein: CASSPGQGRTEAFF.

This chain connects TRBV9 to TRBJ2-5; 15 bases are a match to TRBD2. The junction had 24 bases not matched to a gene; V was cut back by 3 bases and J by 9 bases. CDR3 length equals 21 residues. The V gene's germline CDR1 is SGDLS and CDR2 YYNGEE. CDR3 region: CASSDRDSPGLAGGSPRAQYF. Written as DNA, the CDR3 is TGTGCCAGCAGCGACCGGGACAGCCCAGGACTAGCGGGAGGGAGCCCCAGGGCCCAGTACTTC.

This clone occurred once. The rearrangement links TRBV4-2 to TRBJ1-6; TRBD1 agrees at 10 bases. The CDR3 is 15 amino acids. Per the germline V gene, CDR1 is LGHNA and CDR2 is YNFKEQ. Trimming took 0 bases from V and 8 from J; bases not matched to a gene: 1. The CDR3 reads CASSQEDRGDSPLHF. CDR3 bases: TGTGCCAGCAGCCAAGAGGACAGGGGGGATTCACCCCTCCACTTT.

The chain employs TRBV5-6 and TRBJ2-2, with a weak D call TRBD1 (6 bases). The CDR3 sequence is 13 residues long. Looked up from germline, CDR1 is SGHDT and CDR2 is YYEEEE. The germline V and J ends were trimmed by 3 bases and 4 bases, with 7 bases remaining between them. CDR3 protein: CASSWGPTGELFF. CDR3 bases: TGTGCCAGCAGCTGGGGGCCCACCGGGGAGCTGTTTTTT.